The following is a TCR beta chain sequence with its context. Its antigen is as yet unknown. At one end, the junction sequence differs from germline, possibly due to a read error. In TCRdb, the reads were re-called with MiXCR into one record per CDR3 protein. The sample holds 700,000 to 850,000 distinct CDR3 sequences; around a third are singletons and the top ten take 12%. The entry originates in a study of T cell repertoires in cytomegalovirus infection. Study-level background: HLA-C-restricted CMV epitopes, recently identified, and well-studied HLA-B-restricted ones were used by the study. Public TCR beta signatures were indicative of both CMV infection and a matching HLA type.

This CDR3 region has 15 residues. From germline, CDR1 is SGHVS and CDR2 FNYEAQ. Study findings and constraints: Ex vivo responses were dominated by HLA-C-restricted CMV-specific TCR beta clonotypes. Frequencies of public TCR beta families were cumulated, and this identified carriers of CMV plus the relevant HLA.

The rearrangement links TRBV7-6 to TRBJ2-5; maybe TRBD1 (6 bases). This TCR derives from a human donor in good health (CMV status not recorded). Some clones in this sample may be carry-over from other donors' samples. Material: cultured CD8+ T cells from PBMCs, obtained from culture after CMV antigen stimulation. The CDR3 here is CASCLDRTEKETQYF. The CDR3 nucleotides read TGTGCCAGCTGCTTAGATAGGACAGAGAAAGAGACCCAGTACTTC.